These 21 T cell receptor beta chains share one sample of origin, sequenced in a study of cytomegalovirus exposure and HLA in healthy donors. Amplification used 60 Vbeta primers and 13 Jbeta primers. The repertoire was sequenced with immunoSEQ multiplex PCR; TCRdb's copy has only in-frame clones and lacks some. The sample has 100,000 to 150,000 clones. Sequencing was carried out using PBMCs. The receptors were sampled from a man in his late teens or twenties in good health and CMV-seronegative.

This rearrangement joins TRBV2 to TRBJ2-1; 8 nucleotides agree with TRBD1. The germline CDR1 and CDR2 sequences are SNHLY and FYNNEI. V lost 8 bases, J lost 9 bases, and 9 bases stayed unmatched. This CDR3 contains 13 residues. The CDR3 reads CASHEDRDSEQFF. Here the CDR3 DNA reads TGTGCCAGCCATGAGGACAGGGACAGTGAGCAGTTCTTC. Complete variable domain (other parts from reference TRBV2 and TRBJ2-1): EPEVTQTPSHQVTQMGQEVILRCVPISNHLYFYWYRQILGQKVEFLVSFYNNEISEKSEIFDDQFSVERPDGSNFTLKIRSTKLEDSAMYFCASHEDRDSEQFFGPGTRLTVL.

The V and J genes are TRBV5-6 and TRBJ1-4; 9 bases map to TRBD1. The CDR3 is 15 amino acids. V gave up 5 bases and J gave up 10 bases; unmatched junction bases: 12. Germline CDR1 reads SGHDT; CDR2 reads YYEEEE. CDR3 amino acids: CASRETGGSLVKLFF. CDR3 DNA sequence: TGTGCCAGCAGGGAGACAGGGGGAAGTCTCGTAAAACTGTTTTTT.

CDR3 DNA sequence: TGTGCCAGTATCTATCCAGGGCAAGAAGCTTTCTTT. Translated, it gives CASIYPGQEAFF. V is TRBV19 and J is TRBJ1-1, with D perhaps matching TRBD1 (5 bases). There are 12 residues in the CDR3. Germline assignment: CDR1 LNHDA and CDR2 SQIVND (reference sequence). V was pared by 7 bases and J by 8 bases, with 14 bases between.

The CDR3 spells CASSVGQGATEAFF. The CDR3 coding sequence is TGTGCCAGCAGTGTGGGACAGGGGGCGACTGAAGCTTTCTTT. The chain is built from TRBV28 and TRBJ1-1, with 12 nucleotides matching TRBD1. The CDR3 runs to 14 residues. V lost 5 bases and J lost 5; bases outside the gene matches: 3. Germline CDR1 is MDHEN and CDR2 is SYDVKM.

The chain has TRBV6-1 and TRBJ1-4; possible D gene TRBD1, 5 bases. CDR3 length: 14 amino acids. Germline V CDR1 and CDR2: MNHNS, SASEGT. The V end was cut by 1 base, the J end by 7 bases, with 10 bases between. In DNA, the CDR3 is TGTGCCAGCAGTGAAGTGACAGTTGGTGAAAAACTGTTTTTT. As protein: CASSEVTVGEKLFF.

The gene calls are TRBV10-3 and TRBJ2-3; 8 bases agree with TRBD2. This CDR3 has 17 amino acids. Germline values: CDR1 ENHRY, CDR2 SYGVKD. The J segment lost 3 bases and the V segment lost 4 bases, leaving 12 bases of the junction unmatched. The CDR3 nucleotides read TGTGCCATCAGTGGGGGTCGGGGACTAGATAAGACAGATACGCAGTATTTT. It yields the protein CAISGGRGLDKTDTQYF.

The chain joins TRBV7-6 to TRBJ1-4; the match to TRBD1 covers 8 bases. This CDR3 is 14 amino acids long. Per germline, CDR1 SGHVS and CDR2 FNYEAQ. Trimming at V came to 5 bases and at J to 8 bases, leaving 7 bases not matched to a gene. The CDR3 DNA sequence: TGTGCCAGCAGCCCGCCAGGGGGCAGAGAAAAACTGTTTTTT. It translates to CASSPPGGREKLFF.

The rearrangement links TRBV6-1 to TRBJ1-5; D is uncertain. The CDR3 runs 15 residues. Trimming removed 0 bases from V and 6 bases from J, with 12 bases in between. Germline CDR1 and CDR2: MNHNS and SASEGT. CDR3 nucleotides: TGTGCCAGCAGTGAAGCAATGGCCCACACTCAGCCCCAGCATTTT. It yields the protein CASSEAMAHTQPQHF.

The chain couples TRBV18 to TRBJ1-4; 8 bases map to TRBD1. J gave up 8 bases and V 6 bases, and 11 bases lay outside the gene matches. Germline V gene sequence: CDR1 KGHSH, CDR2 LQKENI. This CDR3 contains 15 residues. The CDR3 spells CASSRPGGMGEKLFF. CDR3 nucleotide sequence: TGTGCCAGCTCGCGACCAGGGGGCATGGGGGAAAAACTGTTTTTT.

The CDR3, as DNA: TGTGCCATCAATATCGGGGGGCTTGGAAACACCATATATTTT. It yields the protein CAINIGGLGNTIYF. This chain uses TRBV10-3 with TRBJ1-3, with D maybe TRBD1 (6 bases). Germline values: CDR1 ENHRY, CDR2 SYGVKD. Trimming took off 7 bases at V and 3 bases at J, with 13 bases between the two ends. The CDR3 spans 14 residues.

The rearrangement uses TRBV18 and TRBJ1-4, with D uncertain. The ends were cut back, 6 bases at V and 3 bases at J, with 14 bases in the middle. The CDR3 loop spans 15 amino acids. Germline assignment: CDR1 KGHSH and CDR2 LQKENI. The DNA for the CDR3 is TGTGCCAGCTCCCTCCTTGAGGCCGCTAATGAAAAACTGTTTTTT. Protein: CASSLLEAANEKLFF.

The chain links TRBV28 to TRBJ2-7, with TRBD1 identical over 8 bases. V was clipped by 3 bases and J by 3 bases; unmatched bases: 7. The germline V gene has CDR1 MDHEN and CDR2 SYDVKM. This CDR3 has 15 amino acids. The CDR3 region has the DNA TGTGCCAGCAGTTTTCAGGGACAGGCCGTCTACGAGCAGTACTTC. Its protein product is CASSFQGQAVYEQYF.

The V gene is TRBV4-3, the J gene TRBJ1-4; TRBD1 matches 8 bases. Germline V CDR1 and CDR2: LGHNA, YSLEER. V lost 1 base, J lost 9 bases, and 7 bases stayed unmatched. CDR3 length: 15 residues. The CDR3 region is CASSQGTGRLQKLFF. DNA of the CDR3: TGCGCCAGCAGCCAAGGGACAGGGAGGTTACAAAAACTGTTTTTT.

The chain carries TRBV7-9 and TRBJ2-1; 7 nucleotides align to TRBD2. V shed 6 bases and J 4 bases; nucleotides not matched to a gene: 12. The CDR3 totals 16 residues. Germline CDR1 and CDR2: SEHNR and FQNEAQ (reference sequence). This chain's CDR3 is CASSGAGVFLYNEQFF. CDR3 nucleotides: TGTGCCAGCAGTGGGGCGGGAGTTTTCTTGTACAATGAGCAGTTCTTC.

The rearrangement uses TRBV4-3 and TRBJ2-1; maybe TRBD1 (6 bases). Trimming stripped 1 base from V and 6 bases from J, with 10 bases between. The germline CDR1 and CDR2 sequences are LGHNA and YSLEER. The CDR3 length is 14 residues. The CDR3 DNA reads as TGCGCCAGCAGCCAAGTCTCAGGGGTCAATGAGCAGTTCTTC. Residues: CASSQVSGVNEQFF.

The chain has TRBV11-3 and TRBJ1-1; D is possibly TRBD1 (6 bases). From germline, CDR1 is SGHNT and CDR2 YENEEA. This CDR3 has 14 amino acids. V was pared by 1 base and J by 6 bases, with 12 bases between. The CDR3 region is CASSLGTTGAEAFF. The CDR3 DNA reads TGTGCCAGCAGCTTAGGGACGACAGGCGCTGAAGCTTTCTTT.

J is TRBJ1-2 and V is TRBV7-9; unclear D gene. Germline-derived CDR1 and CDR2 are SEHNR and FQNEAQ (reference sequence). CDR3 length: 14 residues. The V gene lost 3 bases and the J gene lost 2 bases, with 10 bases spanning the gap. CDR3 coding DNA: TGTGCCAGCAGCTTCTTTCCGGGGAACTATGGCTACACCTTC. Protein product: CASSFFPGNYGYTF.

The chain joins TRBV5-5 to TRBJ1-1, with a tentative D call TRBD1 (6 bases). The germline V gene has CDR1 SGHKS and CDR2 YYEKEE (reference sequence). The CDR3 spans 14 residues. Trimming removed 4 bases from V and 1 base from J, with 11 bases in between. CDR3 sequence reads: CASSPGTQNTEAFF. The CDR3 region has the DNA TGTGCCAGCAGCCCCGGGACACAGAACACTGAAGCTTTCTTT.

J is TRBJ1-5 and V is TRBV19; D might be TRBD1 (6 bases). The V gene's germline CDR1 is LNHDA and CDR2 SQIVND (reference sequence). Trimming took off 5 bases at V and 7 bases at J, with 12 bases between the two ends. The CDR3 is made up of 13 amino acids. The CDR3 loop is CASSPQGAQPQHF. The CDR3 nucleotides are TGTGCCAGTAGTCCACAGGGTGCCCAGCCCCAGCATTTT.

The chain joins TRBV7-8 to TRBJ2-7; 9 nucleotides agree with TRBD1. Germline trimming cut 1 base from V and 6 bases from J; bases unmatched to any gene: 7. Per germline, CDR1 SGHVS and CDR2 FQNEAQ. The CDR3 loop spans 15 amino acids. In DNA form, the CDR3 reads TGTGCCAGCAGCTTAGTGGGACAGGGAATTAGCGAGCAGTACTTC. Encoded protein: CASSLVGQGISEQYF.

The rearrangement uses TRBV11-3 and TRBJ1-1; D is uncertain. Germline loops: CDR1 SGHNT, CDR2 YENEEA. Between the trimmed V and J ends, which lost 0 bases and 1 base, there was a span of 15 bases. The CDR3 is 17 amino acids. The CDR3: CASSLDQGGQTNTEAFF. For the CDR3, the DNA is TGTGCCAGCAGCTTAGATCAAGGAGGTCAGACGAACACTGAAGCTTTCTTT.